This note documents a single TCR beta chain sequence. The antigen it binds to is not known. Per-base quality was not reported, and no clone a single base away is much larger than it. This sample stems from a study of T cell repertoires in cytomegalovirus infection (dated by TCRdb to the late 2010s). Study-level background: Because public TCR beta signatures pointed to carriage of CMV infection together with the matching HLA type, the HLA type of each donor mattered for the analysis. What the study reported, not specific to this receptor: The ex vivo response was dominated by HLA-C-restricted CMV-specific TCR beta clonotypes, which also provided the single most frequent clonotype in two of eight donors. In both this cohort and an independent cohort of 352 donors, the cumulative frequency of public TCR beta family members distinguished carriers of CMV infection plus the relevant HLA type.

The CDR3, cysteine through phenylalanine, is 16 amino acids long. The entry retains the CDR3 DNA only, 48 bases that are in frame from base 1. V gives up 2 bases and J gives up 0 bases, and the segment between their germline ends measures 8 bases. Looking up the germline V gene (reference sequence) yields CDR1 LGHDT and CDR2 YNNKEL. Reads for this sample came from an Illumina HiSeq 1500. TCRdb reran the public reads through fastp at Q25 and MiXCR, keeping productive beta chains. Each record represents a unique CDR3 protein, reported with the most common genes and DNA among its rows. The sample table records 450,000 to 550,000 distinct CDR3 sequences; about 15% of these occur just once. The ten largest clones add up to about 24% of the sample.

The TCR was taken from a human donor in good health (CMV status not recorded). Some clones in this sample may be carry-over from other donors' samples. Sample: CD8+ T cells from PBMCs. The sequence joins TRBV3-1 to TRBJ1-6, with no reliable assignment of the D segment. The encoded CDR3 is CASSQTESSYNSPLHF. The nucleotide sequence is TGTGCCAGCAGCCAAACGGAGAGCTCCTATAATTCACCCCTCCACTTT.